The present entry profiles one TCR beta chain with its context. This record comes from a study of blood T cell repertoires in COVID-19. The CDR3 extends over 16 amino acids. The protocol was immunoSEQ multiplex PCR, while the TCRdb copy is restricted to in-frame clones and leaves out a portion. The sample shows roughly 120,000 clones, less than 90% of them seen only once. Material for sequencing was peripheral blood. The clonotype comes from a man aged 30 to 39 with acute or convalescent COVID-19. The chain employs TRBV21-1 and TRBJ1-5; the table's D gene call, TRBD1, was not cross checked with the DNA. TRBV21-1 is deemed a pseudogene. The CDR3 spells CASSKGARVGNQPQHF. DNA of the CDR3: TGTGCCAGCAGCAAAGGCGCCAGGGTAGGCAATCAGCCCCAGCATTTT.